These 8 T cell receptor beta chains were all obtained from the same sample, sequenced in a study of blood T cell repertoires in COVID-19 (dated by TCRdb to 2018 to 2021). Libraries came from the immunoSEQ multiplex PCR assay. The table was pulled from immuneACCESS by TCRdb, which kept in-frame rearrangements only. Such tables lose some clones; where checked, under half of the loss comes from unresolved V genes, and the rest has no known cause. Across this sample there are approximately 67,000 clones, with 91% seen only once. The ten largest clonotypes hold about 7.3% of the sample. Sequencing input: peripheral blood. These receptors were taken from a human donor in a cohort sampled during active COVID-19.

V usage is TRBV11-3 and J usage is TRBJ2-3, with 8 bases fitting TRBD2. CDR1 and CDR2 (germline): SGHNT, YENEEA. The CDR3 is 15 amino acids. V dropped 5 bases and J dropped 8; count of bases not matched to a gene: 12. CDR3: CASSPLGGALVTQYF. CDR3 nucleotide sequence: TGTGCCAGCAGCCCCCTCGGGGGGGCCCTAGTTACGCAGTATTTT.

This clone occurred a few times. The rearrangement joins TRBV6-1 to TRBJ1-4, with 8 bases fitting TRBD1. CDR1 is MNHNS and CDR2 is SASEGT in the germline V gene. There are 17 residues in the CDR3. Trimming removed 0 bases from V and 2 bases from J; junction bases left unmatched: 5. The CDR3 protein is CASSEAAGGGTNEKLFF. The CDR3 bases are TGTGCCAGCAGTGAAGCGGCAGGGGGCGGCACTAATGAAAAACTGTTTTTT.

The chain has TRBV2 and TRBJ1-2; D uncertain. Germline V gene data show CDR1 as SNHLY and CDR2 as FYNNEI. The CDR3 runs 14 residues. Trimming cost V 6 bases and J 4 bases, with 15 bases left between them. The chain's CDR3 is CASRAPALGYGYTF. CDR3 nucleotides: TGTGCCAGCAGAGCGCCAGCCTTGGGCTATGGCTACACCTTC.

J is TRBJ1-2 and V is TRBV5-6, with D hard to call. V lost 2 bases and J 5 bases, leaving 10 bases between the germline ends. The CDR3 runs to 13 residues. Germline CDR1 reads SGHDT; CDR2 reads YYEEEE. The CDR3 loop is CASSFTGSYGYTF. As DNA, the CDR3 is TGTGCCAGCAGCTTTACGGGGAGTTATGGCTACACCTTC.

This chain uses TRBV29-1 with TRBJ2-1, with 8 bases aligning to TRBD1. Germline CDR1 is SQVTM and CDR2 is ANQGSEA. This CDR3 comprises 16 residues. Trimming removed 5 bases from V and 10 bases from J; junction bases left unmatched: 19. As DNA, the CDR3 is TGCAGCGTTTCCCTCTCAGGGGGCAGGGCCCTACACGAGCAGTTCTTC. This encodes CSVSLSGGRALHEQFF.

The chain carries TRBV7-9 and TRBJ1-1, with TRBD1 identical over 7 bases. The ends lost 2 bases at V and 8 bases at J; junction bases unmatched: 17. The CDR3 is made up of 17 amino acids. From germline, CDR1 is SEHNR and CDR2 FQNEAQ (reference sequence). CDR3 in amino acids: CASSLLGTEGDAAEAFF. CDR3 DNA: TGTGCCAGCAGCTTATTGGGGACAGAGGGGGATGCTGCGGAAGCTTTCTTT.

CDR3: CASMRSTANTGELFF. CDR3 coding DNA: TGTGCCAGCATGAGATCAACGGCGAACACCGGGGAGCTGTTTTTT. The chain has TRBV2 and TRBJ2-2; D remains ambiguous. Germline CDR1 SNHLY, CDR2 FYNNEI. The CDR3 is 15 residues long. V was trimmed by 7 bases and J by 0 bases, leaving 12 bases between them.

The gene calls are TRBV7-9 and TRBJ1-1, with 7 bases matching TRBD1. The junction had 7 bases not matched to a gene; V was cut back by 8 bases and J by 1 base. The CDR3 has 14 amino acids. Germline CDR1 SEHNR, CDR2 FQNEAQ (reference sequence). This CDR3 reads CASSWTGTNTEAFF. As DNA, the CDR3 is TGTGCCAGCTCATGGACAGGCACGAACACTGAAGCTTTCTTT.